This passage covers 21 T cell receptor beta chains from one sample sequenced in a study of blood T cell repertoires in COVID-19. TCRdb's table, derived via immunoSEQ multiplex PCR, lists solely in-frame clones and lacks some. In the table there are about 14,000 clones, around 85% of which are singletons. What was sequenced was peripheral blood. These receptors came from a human donor in a cohort sampled during active COVID-19.

The chain couples TRBV15 to TRBJ1-5; no clear D. The CDR3 is made up of 16 amino acids. Looked up from germline, CDR1 is LNHNV and CDR2 is YYDKDF (reference sequence). The V end lost 0 bases, the J end lost 5 bases, and 14 bases lay between the germline ends. The CDR3 region is CATSRDPSAVDQPQHF. The CDR3 coding sequence is TGTGCCACCAGCAGAGATCCGTCGGCGGTAGATCAGCCCCAGCATTTT. The variable domain in full, with the rest retrieved from reference TRBV15 and TRBJ1-5, is DAMVIQNPRYQVTQFGKPVTLSCSQTLNHNVMYWYQQKSSQAPKLLFHYYDKDFNNEADTPDNFQSRRPNTSFCFLDIRSPGLGDTAMYLCATSRDPSAVDQPQHFGDGTRLSIL.

This clone was seen a few times. V and J are TRBV5-1 and TRBJ1-1, with TRBD1 identical over 7 bases. Unmatched junction bases numbered 10, after V lost 2 bases and J lost 3 bases. The CDR3 contains 16 residues. Germline V gives CDR1 SGHRS, CDR2 YFSETQ. In DNA form, the CDR3 reads TGCGCCAGCAGCTTACATACAGGGGTTGGGGACACTGAAGCTTTCTTT. Amino acid sequence: CASSLHTGVGDTEAFF.

The V and J genes are TRBV3-1 (or the pseudogene TRBV3-2) and TRBJ2-7; 7 bases match TRBD2. Germline V CDR1 and CDR2: LGHDT, YNNKEL (reference sequence). The CDR3 consists of 14 residues. Trimming at V came to 5 bases and at J to 7 bases, leaving 11 bases not matched to a gene. In DNA, the CDR3 is TGTGCCAGCAGCTTGTCGGGAGGCGCTCTAGAGCAGTACTTC. Protein product: CASSLSGGALEQYF.

This chain uses TRBV19 with TRBJ2-5; the match to TRBD2 covers 8 bases. Germline V gene data show CDR1 as LNHDA and CDR2 as SQIVND (reference sequence). With 5 bases clipped from V and 2 bases from J, the junction kept 10 bases outside the gene matches. The CDR3 consists of 16 residues. As DNA, the CDR3 is TGTGCCAGTAGTTCAAGTTGGAGCGGGGGTCAAGAGACCCAGTACTTC. As protein: CASSSSWSGGQETQYF.

This chain joins TRBV7-9 and TRBJ2-1; the D gene is possibly TRBD1 (5 bases). The germline V gene has CDR1 SEHNR and CDR2 FQNEAQ (reference sequence). V was shortened by 4 bases and J by 0 bases, with 16 bases between the two germline ends. The CDR3 totals 17 residues. The CDR3 coding sequence is TGTGCCAGCAGCTCCCGACCCGAGGACACCTCCTACAATGAGCAGTTCTTC. Its translation: CASSSRPEDTSYNEQFF.

The CDR3 here is CSVEENGQNYEQYF. CDR3 sequence (DNA): TGCAGCGTTGAAGAAAATGGACAGAACTACGAGCAGTACTTC. V is TRBV29-1 and J is TRBJ2-7; tentative D call: TRBD1 (6 bases). The CDR3 has 14 residues. The germline V gene encodes CDR1 SQVTM and CDR2 ANQGSEA. V was trimmed by 0 bases and J by 3 bases, leaving 12 bases between them.

V usage is TRBV19 and J usage is TRBJ1-4; 7 nucleotides match TRBD1. V was pared by 8 bases and J by 6 bases, with 9 bases of the junction left unmatched. Germline CDR1 and CDR2: LNHDA and SQIVND (reference sequence). The CDR3 runs to 14 residues. In DNA form, the CDR3 reads TGTGCCAGTCGATTAGGGGGCGCGGATGAAAAACTGTTTTTT. It encodes CASRLGGADEKLFF.

The chain couples TRBV6-6 to TRBJ2-1; TRBD2 matches at 7 bases. The CDR3 consists of 14 residues. Germline-derived CDR1 and CDR2 are MNHNY and SVGAGI (reference sequence). Trimming cost V 5 bases and J 7 bases; bases outside gene matches: 8. The CDR3 region has the DNA TGTGCCAGCAGTCGGACGCCGGGGGGTAATGAGCAGTTCTTC. Encoded protein: CASSRTPGGNEQFF.

The J gene is TRBJ2-4, the V gene TRBV5-5, with D possibly matching TRBD2 (5 bases). The germline gives CDR1 SGHKS, CDR2 YYEKEE (reference sequence). This CDR3 comprises 16 residues. The V end lost 0 bases, the J end lost 0 bases, and 10 bases lay between the germline ends. For the CDR3, the DNA is TGTGCCAGCAGCTTGGATAGGGCGGGAGCCAAAAACATTCAGTACTTC. Amino acids: CASSLDRAGAKNIQYF.

This clone is a singleton in its sample. This chain joins TRBV11-2 and TRBJ2-1, with D tentatively TRBD1 (6 bases). The CDR3 is made up of 14 amino acids. V shed 3 bases and J shed 3 bases, with 9 bases lying between them. The germline CDR1 and CDR2 sequences are SGHAT and FQNNGV. The DNA for the CDR3 is TGTGCCAGCAGCTTCTTGACAGGCTACAATGAGCAGTTCTTC. Amino acids: CASSFLTGYNEQFF.

This clone appeared a few times. The J gene is TRBJ2-6, the V gene TRBV6-4; 10 bases agree with TRBD1. From germline, CDR1 is MRHNA and CDR2 SNTAGT. The ends lost 8 bases at V and 2 bases at J; junction bases unmatched: 3. The CDR3 is 15 amino acids. The chain's CDR3 is CASGTGVTGANVLTF. The CDR3 DNA reads TGTGCCAGCGGGACAGGGGTCACTGGGGCCAACGTCCTGACTTTC.

The rearrangement uses TRBV28 and TRBJ2-7; D gene ambiguous. Germline V gene lookup returns CDR1 MDHEN and CDR2 SYDVKM. Trimming left V 5 bases short and J 6 bases short, with 17 bases between. There are 14 residues in the CDR3. The CDR3 reads CASSQSTGVREQYF. DNA for the CDR3: TGTGCCAGCAGTCAGTCGACGGGTGTACGCGAGCAGTACTTC.

The genes are TRBV11-2 and TRBJ2-1; TRBD2 might be the D (6 bases). This CDR3 comprises 13 residues. Germline V lookup: CDR1 SGHAT, CDR2 FQNNGV. With 5 bases removed from V and 9 bases from J, the gap between germline ends came to 14 bases. The CDR3 region has the DNA TGTGCCAGCAGCCCTGCGGGCGGGGTTGAGCAGTTCTTC. It translates to CASSPAGGVEQFF.

This clone turned up a few times. The chain has TRBV7-9 and TRBJ1-3; 7 bases align to TRBD1. V shed 5 bases and J 1 base; nucleotides not matched to a gene: 8. The CDR3 has 16 amino acids. Per germline, CDR1 SEHNR and CDR2 FQNEAQ (reference sequence). In DNA, the CDR3 is TGTGCCAGCAGCCCCACGGGACAGTCGTCTGGAAACACCATATATTTT. Its protein is CASSPTGQSSGNTIYF.

The V gene is TRBV6-2 or TRBV6-3, the J gene TRBJ2-2; 10 bases agree with TRBD1. Germline V gene sequence: CDR1 MNHEY, CDR2 SVGEGT. Losses at the gene ends were 4 bases for V and 6 bases for J; bases not matched to a gene: 5. CDR3 length equals 15 residues. The CDR3 DNA sequence: TGTGCCAGCAGTTCTCCCGGGACAGGGGCCGGGGAGCTGTTTTTT. It yields the protein CASSSPGTGAGELFF.

This sequence joins TRBV6-6 and TRBJ1-2, with D tentatively TRBD1 (5 bases). From germline, CDR1 is MNHNY and CDR2 SVGAGI (reference sequence). V dropped 7 bases and J dropped 3 bases, with 15 bases sitting between them. The CDR3 is 14 residues long. CDR3 in DNA: TGTGCCAGCAACTCCCGGGGGACTTACTATGGCTACACCTTC. Its translation is CASNSRGTYYGYTF.

This chain connects TRBV27 to TRBJ2-7, with D possibly being TRBD2 (6 bases). In germline, CDR1 is MNHEY, CDR2 SMNVEV (reference sequence). The CDR3 loop spans 14 amino acids. The ends were cut back, 5 bases at V and 3 bases at J, with 14 bases in the middle. The CDR3 DNA sequence: TGTGCCAGCAGTCGACGGGACTCCCTCTACGAGCAGTACTTC. It specifies CASSRRDSLYEQYF.

J is TRBJ2-7 and V is TRBV7-6; 9 nucleotides align to TRBD1. CDR1 is SGHVS, CDR2 FNYEAQ, per germline. The CDR3 has 14 residues. The junction had 14 bases not matched to a gene; V was cut back by 6 bases and J by 11 bases. For the CDR3, the DNA is TGTGCCAGCAGTCCGCGGGACAGGGCCCCCTATGAGTACTTC. Amino acids: CASSPRDRAPYEYF.

V and J are TRBV9 and TRBJ2-4; TRBD2 agrees at 11 bases. CDR1 is SGDLS, CDR2 YYNGEE, per germline. The CDR3 spans 18 residues. The junction had 12 bases not matched to a gene; V was cut back by 4 bases and J by 3 bases. CDR3 region: CASSLGLAASGGKNIQYF. The CDR3 DNA sequence: TGTGCCAGCAGCTTGGGACTAGCGGCATCTGGGGGCAAAAACATTCAGTACTTC.

The genes are TRBV9 and TRBJ2-1, with 14 bases fitting TRBD2. The J segment lost 10 bases and the V segment lost 8 bases, leaving 5 bases of the junction unmatched. The length of the CDR3 is 13 residues. Germline assignment: CDR1 SGDLS and CDR2 YYNGEE. As DNA, the CDR3 is TGTGCCAGTGGGACTAGCGGGAGCGGCGAGCAGTTCTTC. Translating gives CASGTSGSGEQFF.

The count of this clone is one. V usage is TRBV11-3 and J usage is TRBJ2-7, with D tentatively TRBD2 (6 bases). Germline loops: CDR1 SGHNT, CDR2 YENEEA. The CDR3 is 17 amino acids. V was shortened by 0 bases and J by 4 bases, with 19 bases between the two germline ends. The CDR3 nucleotides are TGTGCCAGCAGCTTAGATCTAAGGGGAGGACTCGGTTACGAGCAGTACTTC. This translates into CASSLDLRGGLGYEQYF. Looking up the rest from reference TRBV11-3 and TRBJ2-7 gives the full variable domain: EAGVVQSPRYKIIEKKQPVAFWCNPISGHNTLYWYLQNLGQGPELLIRYENEEAVDDSQLPKDRFSAERLKGVDSTLKIQPAELGDSAVYLCASSLDLRGGLGYEQYFGPGTRLTVT.